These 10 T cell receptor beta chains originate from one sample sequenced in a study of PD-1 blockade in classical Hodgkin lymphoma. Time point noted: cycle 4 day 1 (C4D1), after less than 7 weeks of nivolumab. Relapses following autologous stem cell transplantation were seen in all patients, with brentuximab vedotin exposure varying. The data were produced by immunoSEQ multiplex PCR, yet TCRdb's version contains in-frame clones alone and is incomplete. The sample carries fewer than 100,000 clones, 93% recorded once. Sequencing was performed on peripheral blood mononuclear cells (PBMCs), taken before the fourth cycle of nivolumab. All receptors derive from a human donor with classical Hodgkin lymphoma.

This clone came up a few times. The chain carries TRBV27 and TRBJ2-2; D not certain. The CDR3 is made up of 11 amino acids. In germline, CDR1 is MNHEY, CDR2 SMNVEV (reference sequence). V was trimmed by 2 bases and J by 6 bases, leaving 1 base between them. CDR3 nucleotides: TGTGCCAGCAGTTTAGCCGGGGAGCTGTTTTTT. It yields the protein CASSLAGELFF.

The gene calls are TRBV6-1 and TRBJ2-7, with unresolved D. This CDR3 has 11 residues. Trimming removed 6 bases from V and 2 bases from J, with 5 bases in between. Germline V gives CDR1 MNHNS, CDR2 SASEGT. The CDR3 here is CASRVPYEQYF. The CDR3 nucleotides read TGTGCCAGCAGGGTTCCCTACGAGCAGTACTTC.

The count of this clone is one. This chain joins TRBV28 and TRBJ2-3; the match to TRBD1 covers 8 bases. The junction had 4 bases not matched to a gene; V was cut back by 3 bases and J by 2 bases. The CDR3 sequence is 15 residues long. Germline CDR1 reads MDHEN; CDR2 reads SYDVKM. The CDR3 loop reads CASSLEDRVTDTQYF. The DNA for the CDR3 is TGTGCCAGCAGTTTGGAGGACAGGGTCACAGATACGCAGTATTTT.

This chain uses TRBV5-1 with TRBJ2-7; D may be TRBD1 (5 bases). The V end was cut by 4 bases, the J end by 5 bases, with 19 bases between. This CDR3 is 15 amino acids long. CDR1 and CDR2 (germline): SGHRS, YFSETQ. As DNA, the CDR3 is TGCGCCAGCAGCGAAAGGGGTATCGCCCCAGACGAGCAGTACTTC. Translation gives CASSERGIAPDEQYF.

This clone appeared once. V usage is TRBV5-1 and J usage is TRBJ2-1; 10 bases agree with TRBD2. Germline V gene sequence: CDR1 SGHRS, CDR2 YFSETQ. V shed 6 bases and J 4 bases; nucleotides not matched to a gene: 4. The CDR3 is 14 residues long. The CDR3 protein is CASTASGSYNEQFF. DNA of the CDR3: TGCGCCAGCACCGCTAGCGGGAGTTACAATGAGCAGTTCTTC.

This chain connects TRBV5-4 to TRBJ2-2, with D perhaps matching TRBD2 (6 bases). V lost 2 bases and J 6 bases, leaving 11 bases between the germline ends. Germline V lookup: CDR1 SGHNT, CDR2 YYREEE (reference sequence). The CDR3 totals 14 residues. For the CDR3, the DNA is TGTGCCAGCAGCTTTGGGGAGGCGTCCGGGGAGCTGTTTTTT. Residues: CASSFGEASGELFF. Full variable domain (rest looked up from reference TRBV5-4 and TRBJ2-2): ETGVTQSPTHLIKTRGQQVTLRCSSQSGHNTVSWYQQALGQGPQFIFQYYREEENGRGNFPPRFSGLQFPNYSSELNVNALELDDSALYLCASSFGEASGELFFGEGSRLTVL.

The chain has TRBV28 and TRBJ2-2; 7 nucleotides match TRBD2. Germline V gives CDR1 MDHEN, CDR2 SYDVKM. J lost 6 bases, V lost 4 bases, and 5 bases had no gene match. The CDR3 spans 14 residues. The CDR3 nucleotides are TGTGCCAGCAGTTGGGCGGGAGTGGCCGGGGAGCTGTTTTTT. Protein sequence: CASSWAGVAGELFF.

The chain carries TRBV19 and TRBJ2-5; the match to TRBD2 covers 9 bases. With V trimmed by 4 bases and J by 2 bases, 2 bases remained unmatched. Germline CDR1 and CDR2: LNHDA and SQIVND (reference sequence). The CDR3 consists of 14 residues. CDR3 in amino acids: CASSTSGAQETQYF. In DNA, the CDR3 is TGTGCCAGTAGTACTAGCGGGGCACAAGAGACCCAGTACTTC.

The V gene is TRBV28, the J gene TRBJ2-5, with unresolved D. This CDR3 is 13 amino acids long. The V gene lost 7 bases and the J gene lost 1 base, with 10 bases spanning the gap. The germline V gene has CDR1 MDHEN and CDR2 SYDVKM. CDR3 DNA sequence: TGTGCCAGCAATGTGGCCCGCCAAGAGACCCAGTACTTC. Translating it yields CASNVARQETQYF.

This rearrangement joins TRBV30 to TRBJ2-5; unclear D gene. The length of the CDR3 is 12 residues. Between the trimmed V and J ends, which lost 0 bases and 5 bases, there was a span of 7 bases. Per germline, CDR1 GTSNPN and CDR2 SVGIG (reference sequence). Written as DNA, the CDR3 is TGTGCCTGGAGTGTACCGGTGGAGACCCAGTACTTC. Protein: CAWSVPVETQYF.